A selection of T cell receptor beta chains follows, all from one sample in a study of T cell responses to AZD1222 COVID-19 vaccine. The method was immunoSEQ multiplex PCR; TCRdb's version includes in-frame clones alone and lacks a portion of them. The repertoire consists of more than 95,000 clones, with around 89% occurring once and the leading ten covering 2% to 3%. Sample: peripheral blood, taken on day 0 of AZD1222 vaccination. All receptors come from an adult in good health. Each CDR3 is given with its conserved first and last residue.

CDR3aa: CSASRTGTGELFF; v_gene: TRBV20-1
CDR3aa: CASSLRDRGEPQHF; v_gene: TRBV27
CDR3aa: CASSRSAYNEQFF; v_gene: TRBV19
CDR3aa: CAISEGGDRVRLFF; v_gene: TRBV10-3
CDR3aa: CASSLRGGHSNQPQHF; v_gene: TRBV7-2
CDR3aa: CSASLGGLASQETQYF; v_gene: TRBV20-1
CDR3aa: CASTPGQGVEKLFF; v_gene: TRBV2
CDR3aa: CASSQGSGWNQPQHF; v_gene: TRBV3-1/TRBV3-2
CDR3aa: CASRGGGSTDTQYF; v_gene: TRBV2
CDR3aa: CASSPSSERDEQFF; v_gene: TRBV4-1
CDR3aa: CASSLILQGEQFF; v_gene: TRBV14
CDR3aa: CASSFQGRDDYGYTF; v_gene: TRBV28
CDR3aa: CASSEQGGDTGELFF; v_gene: TRBV10-1
CDR3aa: CASSSAGGTYEQYF; v_gene: TRBV5-1
CDR3aa: CASSDRNREHGELFF; v_gene: TRBV19
CDR3aa: CASSPRPGEGNEQFF; v_gene: TRBV18
CDR3aa: CASSQYGTGDTEAFF; v_gene: TRBV3-1/TRBV3-2
CDR3aa: CASSQGQGHTEAFF; v_gene: TRBV7-9
CDR3aa: CASSTKWTGTNTEAFF; v_gene: TRBV28
CDR3aa: CASSSPTGGATGELFF; v_gene: TRBV7-6
CDR3aa: CASSQALAGGAPEQFF; v_gene: TRBV4-3
CDR3aa: CASSVGTVAF; v_gene: TRBV2
CDR3aa: CASSTVSGGELFF; v_gene: TRBV19
CDR3aa: CASSIAGRVETQYF; v_gene: TRBV7-2
CDR3aa: CSVEGGTVRKTDTQYF; v_gene: TRBV29-1
CDR3aa: CASSFGQTATNEKLFF; v_gene: TRBV7-9
CDR3aa: CSASYRTNEKLFF; v_gene: TRBV20-1
CDR3aa: CASSLGGQGREKLFF; v_gene: TRBV5-1
CDR3aa: CASSPRNEKLFF; v_gene: TRBV11-3
CDR3aa: CASSLAGGRAYEQYF; v_gene: TRBV5-6
CDR3aa: CASSYRDTYEQYF; v_gene: TRBV6-2/TRBV6-3
CDR3aa: CASSLAQPGRGTEAFF; v_gene: TRBV5-1
CDR3aa: CASSRAGEGTGELFF; v_gene: TRBV5-4
CDR3aa: CASSQLDLVATGELFF; v_gene: TRBV4-1
CDR3aa: CASRAALTNSPLHF; v_gene: TRBV28
CDR3aa: CASSHRDQPQHF; v_gene: TRBV6-5
CDR3aa: CASSVGGAGANEKLFF; v_gene: TRBV9
CDR3aa: CAWTNPPGLNTEAFF; v_gene: TRBV30
CDR3aa: CASSGQVEAFF; v_gene: TRBV2
CDR3aa: CASSYVGTEQFF; v_gene: TRBV6-2/TRBV6-3
CDR3aa: CASSLRGQGSTGELFF; v_gene: TRBV5-1
CDR3aa: CASSFSTGHEQFF; v_gene: TRBV12-3/TRBV12-4
CDR3aa: CASSPLVRGQETQYF; v_gene: TRBV7-6
CDR3aa: CASSLAPGTDNTEAFF; v_gene: TRBV5-1
CDR3aa: CATSTGTTGEPKEQYF; v_gene: TRBV15
CDR3aa: CASSRTSGSRGELFF; v_gene: TRBV19
CDR3aa: CASSPGQGHYGYTF; v_gene: TRBV7-2
CDR3aa: CASSLAAGSTNTEAFF; v_gene: TRBV5-8
CDR3aa: CASSQTGRNSPLHF; v_gene: TRBV3-1/TRBV3-2
CDR3aa: CATSDTSGPPNEQFF; v_gene: TRBV24-1
CDR3aa: CATSRDPGSNQPQHF; v_gene: TRBV15
CDR3aa: CASTAVSTGELFF; v_gene: TRBV2
CDR3aa: CASSLLGTAGNTIYF; v_gene: TRBV5-8
CDR3aa: CASSQEPLGRNYGYTF; v_gene: TRBV4-1
CDR3aa: CASSVIPGGESNQPQHF; v_gene: TRBV10-1
CDR3aa: CASSLRDTQYF; v_gene: TRBV19
CDR3aa: CASSQASGVQTQYF; v_gene: TRBV14
CDR3aa: CASSLDAGTGPYGYTF; v_gene: TRBV11-2
CDR3aa: CATRDGRSYEQYF; v_gene: TRBV15